Below, one T cell receptor beta chain is given with its context. Its antigen is not yet known. No much larger clone exists at a distance of one base, and base qualities are not known. Spanning cysteine to phenylalanine, the CDR3 consists of 17 amino acids. Kept here is only the CDR3 DNA, which spans 51 bases and is read in frame from base 1. In the germline V gene (reference sequence), CDR1 corresponds to LGHDT and CDR2 to YNNKEL. The germline V and J ends show losses of 4 bases and 0 bases respectively, and no gene match explains 3 bases of the junction. This specimen comes from a study of blood T cells in healthy people across ages (dated by TCRdb to the mid-2010s). With regard to the full study: Template switching captured roughly one uniquely barcoded TCR beta cDNA molecule per two T cells in model experiments. Donors were grouped into four age groups: young (average 16 years), middle-aged (roughly 38), aged (about 60) and long-lived (about 89). To avoid experimental bias, donors of different ages were spread randomly across the sequencing lanes. To track age-related changes in TCR beta repertoire diversity, the study relied on deep sequencing normalized with unique cDNA molecular identifiers. The study analyzed two additional independent replicas of 1 million unique cDNA reads from the same blood draw for two donors, one aged 18 to 30 and one aged 80 or older. Overall study results and their limits: Estimates of total diversity based on one million sequenced T cells were considered lower bounds and underestimates. Bulk unsorted PBMC profiling prevented conclusive comparison of naive and antigen-experienced compartments. As age increased, observed TCR beta diversity per million T cells dropped in a roughly linear way, and a significant reduction was already evident by age roughly 40. The long-lived group showed more naive CD4+ T cells, fewer expanded clones and increased TCR diversity than the aged group, suggesting age selection. The CMV infection status of donors was not known, potentially confounding age-related changes in expanded clonotypes. There was a strong correlation between observed TCR beta diversity and the percentage of naive T cells measured by flow cytometry.

The method was 5' RACE. A second PCR of roughly 7 to 12 cycles was performed with a sample-barcoded 5' primer and a J-beta primer mix. A unique molecular identifier was introduced onto each TCR beta cDNA molecule by a template-switch 5' adaptor carrying 12 random nucleotides. Each sample yielded at least 2.5 million CDR3-containing paired-end reads. The Mint cDNA synthesis kit, primed by a TRBC-specific oligonucleotide, was used to synthesize first-strand cDNA from all RNA. Following uracil-DNA glycosylase treatment, all cDNA underwent a first 18-cycle PCR with the universal primers M1SS and BC2_uni_R. The authors processed their data as follows. For normalization, 1 million high-quality reads were randomly selected from each sample, with every read carrying a distinct molecular identifier. Reads sharing molecular identifiers were discarded rather than binned into consensus sequences. MiTCR, with a Q25 quality threshold and the strictest error-elimination algorithm, was used for CDR3 identification, clonotype clustering and error correction. Lower-bound total TCR beta diversity was estimated with a nonparametric unseen species model using Euler transformation. TCRdb trimmed the raw reads at Q25, called clones with MiXCR and kept productive beta chains. Rows merge per CDR3 protein into single entries with the most common DNA and genes. V and J calls and clone size were set by TCRdb, not the authors. The sample table contains roughly 1.9 million distinct CDR3 sequences; only one count was recorded for around 40% of them. In total, the top ten clones hold 20% to 25% of the sample.

The approximately 39 donors, aged roughly 6 to 95 years, were systemically healthy Caucasian individuals from Russia. Each donor gave around 9.8 milliliters of peripheral blood, collected into EDTA-treated Vacutainer tubes. PBMCs were isolated by Ficoll-Paque density-gradient centrifugation, with at least 7 million obtained per sample. Total RNA was extracted from PBMCs with Trizol reagent, with at least 5.5 micrograms obtained per sample. For every donor, an aliquot of PBMCs went through flow cytometry to measure the percentages of naive CD45RAhigh/CD27high T cells. The clonotype originates from a human donor in good health. The sequenced sample consisted of blood. The chain uses TRBV3-1 and TRBJ2-5; the junction holds 15 bases that match TRBD2. CDR3 sequence: CASSPGTSGGHQETQYF. The DNA sequence reads TGTGCCAGCAGCCCTGGGACTAGCGGGGGGCACCAAGAGACCCAGTACTTC.